This TCR beta chain came from a study of CD8 T cells in Susac syndrome. The RNA, about 0.45 to 1 ug, was put through reverse transcription using random hexamers. TCRdb re-called the immunoSEQ multiplex PCR reads with MiXCR, one entry per CDR3 protein. This table holds around 170,000 distinct CDR3 sequences, roughly 95% found once. The CDR3 length is 13 residues. Germline CDR1 and CDR2: SEHNR and FQNEAQ (reference sequence). V lost 1 base and J 9 bases, leaving 13 bases between the germline ends. Sequencing targeted TCR beta in T cells from blood (CD8+ and CD4+). In Susac syndrome patients, recently defined diagnostic criteria for definite or probable disease were met.

The chain uses TRBV7-9 and TRBJ2-7; no reliable D call. Specimen: CD4+ T cells from PBMCs. This sequence was found in a human donor with Susac syndrome. The CDR3 sequence: CASSLDPYERQYF. Written as DNA, the CDR3 is TGTGCCAGCAGCTTAGATCCTTACGAGAGGCAGTACTTC.